The 21 T cell receptor beta chains given below trace back to one sample, sequenced in a study of T cell responses to AZD1222 COVID-19 vaccine. The assay was immunoSEQ multiplex PCR, and TCRdb's table has in-frame clones only and misses some. The sample records about 150,000 clones, about 89% being singletons. This material consisted of peripheral blood, taken 28 days after the second AZD1222 dose. The receptors shown here come from an adult who received the AZD1222 COVID-19 vaccine.

The V gene is TRBV19, the J gene TRBJ2-1; D unresolved. CDR1 and CDR2 from the germline V gene are LNHDA and SQIVND (reference sequence). V was pared by 3 bases and J by 4 bases, with 7 bases between. The CDR3 runs to 13 residues. CDR3 DNA: TGTGCCAGTAGTATCCCAATTTACAATGAGCAGTTCTTC. It translates to CASSIPIYNEQFF. The full variable domain, with the rest looked up from reference TRBV19 and TRBJ2-1, is DGGITQSPKYLFRKEGQNVTLSCEQNLNHDAMYWYRQDPGQGLRLIYYSQIVNDFQKGDIAEGYSVSREKKESFPLTVTSAQKNPTAFYLCASSIPIYNEQFFGPGTRLTVL.

V is TRBV11-2 and J is TRBJ2-1; D is unclear. The CDR3 sequence is 15 residues long. V was cut by 1 base and J by 5 bases, with 12 bases left in between. Germline V CDR1 and CDR2: SGHAT, FQNNGV. The DNA for the CDR3 is TGTGCCAGCAGCTTAGGGGCCTACCCTCACAATGAGCAGTTCTTC. The encoded protein is CASSLGAYPHNEQFF.

The rearrangement joins TRBV27 to TRBJ2-2; D tentatively reads TRBD1 or TRBD2 (5 bases each). V lost 2 bases, J lost 5 bases, and 12 bases lay in between. The CDR3 loop spans 15 amino acids. CDR1 MNHEY and CDR2 SMNVEV come from the germline V gene (reference sequence). The CDR3 DNA reads as TGTGCCAGCAGTTTAAGGGGAGCCGTAACCGGGGAGCTGTTTTTT. It is translated as CASSLRGAVTGELFF.

This sequence joins TRBV12-1 and TRBJ1-1. TRBV12-1 is a pseudogene locus. The CDR3 consists of 15 residues. CDR3 amino acids: CASSFAGHPNTEAFF. The CDR3 DNA reads as TGTGCCAGCAGCTTTGCCGGCCACCCGAACACTGAAGCTTTCTTT.

The gene calls are TRBV4-3 and TRBJ2-2, with unresolved D. There are 13 residues in the CDR3. Trimming took 0 bases from V and 5 from J, leaving 4 bases between them. In germline, CDR1 is LGHNA, CDR2 YSLEER. CDR3 sequence (DNA): TGCGCCAGCAGCCAAGATGGGACCGGGGAGCTGTTTTTT. As protein: CASSQDGTGELFF.

The chain is built from TRBV10-2 and TRBJ2-7; 7 bases map to TRBD2. The CDR3 covers 14 residues. With V trimmed by 7 bases and J by 2 bases, 8 bases remained unmatched. Per germline, CDR1 WSHSY and CDR2 SAAADI. The CDR3, as DNA: TGCGCCAGCACTCGCGGGGGAGACGCCTACGAGCAGTACTTC. Protein sequence: CASTRGGDAYEQYF.

This chain links TRBV19 with TRBJ1-5; the D gene is possibly TRBD1 (5 bases). CDR1 and CDR2 (germline): LNHDA, SQIVND (reference sequence). The CDR3 is made up of 13 amino acids. CDR3: CASLGHNNQPQHF. CDR3 DNA: TGTGCTTCGCTAGGACACAACAATCAGCCCCAGCATTTT.

The rearrangement links TRBV6-2 or TRBV6-3 to TRBJ2-2, with D unclear. V shed 2 bases and J shed 6 bases, with 4 bases lying between them. Germline V gene sequence: CDR1 MNHEY, CDR2 SVGEGT. The CDR3 covers 12 residues. The CDR3 bases are TGTGCCAGCAGTTACACGGCCGGGGAGCTGTTTTTT. As protein: CASSYTAGELFF.

The chain recombines TRBV3-1 (or the pseudogene TRBV3-2) with TRBJ2-1; 7 bases agree with TRBD2. Germline V gene lookup returns CDR1 LGHDT and CDR2 YNNKEL (reference sequence). Trimming took 0 bases from V and 8 from J; bases not matched to a gene: 7. The CDR3 contains 15 residues. CDR3 in amino acids: CASSQERTRVDEQFF. CDR3 nucleotide sequence: TGTGCCAGCAGCCAAGAGCGGACTAGAGTGGATGAGCAGTTCTTC.

V usage is TRBV19 and J usage is TRBJ1-3, with 9 nucleotides matching TRBD1. J lost 4 bases, V lost 8 bases, and 6 bases had no gene match. The CDR3 extends over 14 amino acids. From germline, CDR1 is LNHDA and CDR2 SQIVND (reference sequence). The CDR3, as DNA: TGTGCCAGTGGGACAGGGAGACCCGGAAACACCATATATTTT. Translated: CASGTGRPGNTIYF.

This sequence joins TRBV29-1 and TRBJ2-7; 9 bases fit TRBD1. The V gene end was trimmed by 6 bases and the J gene end by 5 bases; junction bases not matched to a gene: 8. CDR1 and CDR2 (germline): SQVTM, ANQGSEA. This CDR3 contains 13 residues. The CDR3 reads CSVIPGQGNEQYF. Written as DNA, the CDR3 is TGCAGCGTAATACCGGGACAGGGCAACGAGCAGTACTTC.

CDR3 residues: CASSYRRGGRPQHF. CDR3 bases: TGTGCCAGCAGTTATCGGAGGGGGGGACGGCCCCAGCATTTT. The chain links TRBV6-2 or TRBV6-3 to TRBJ1-5; D is perhaps TRBD1 (6 bases). V was clipped by 3 bases and J by 9 bases, with 15 bases between them. CDR1 is MNHEY and CDR2 is SVGEGT in the germline V gene. The length of the CDR3 is 14 residues.

The sample holds one count of this clone. This chain connects TRBV14 to TRBJ2-1; D gene uncertain. The germline gives CDR1 SGHDN, CDR2 FVKESK. V lost 4 bases, J lost 0 bases, and 4 bases lay in between. This CDR3 is 13 amino acids long. The CDR3 reads CASSRSSYNEQFF. As DNA, the CDR3 is TGTGCCAGCAGCCGTAGCTCCTACAATGAGCAGTTCTTC.

The chain is built from TRBV6-5 and TRBJ2-5; D gene uncertain. CDR3 length: 12 amino acids. Trimming removed 5 bases from V and 5 bases from J, with 9 bases in between. Germline V lookup: CDR1 MNHEY, CDR2 SVGAGI. The CDR3: CASSTQEETQYF. The CDR3 DNA reads as TGTGCCAGCAGTACACAAGAGGAGACCCAGTACTTC.

The chain combines TRBV6-1 with TRBJ1-4; the match to TRBD1 covers 7 bases. The length of the CDR3 is 18 residues. Germline loops: CDR1 MNHNS, CDR2 SASEGT. The junction had 13 bases not matched to a gene; V was cut back by 6 bases and J by 0 bases. CDR3 nucleotides: TGTGCCAGCAGAGAATCACCGCACAGGGGTGCAACTAATGAAAAACTGTTTTTT. This sequence encodes CASRESPHRGATNEKLFF.

This chain's CDR3 is CASSPQGRLAGTNTGELFF. The CDR3 DNA reads as TGTGCCAGCAGCCCCCAAGGGAGACTAGCGGGGACGAACACCGGGGAGCTGTTTTTT. V and J are TRBV9 and TRBJ2-2; 11 bases map to TRBD2. From germline, CDR1 is SGDLS and CDR2 YYNGEE. CDR3 length: 19 amino acids. Trimming cost V 4 bases and J 0 bases; bases outside gene matches: 11.

V and J are TRBV28 and TRBJ2-1; D is perhaps TRBD2 (5 bases). V was pared by 3 bases and J by 6 bases, with 15 bases between. The CDR3 is made up of 15 amino acids. Germline CDR1 and CDR2: MDHEN and SYDVKM. CDR3 residues: CASSLDSRGTNEQFF. In DNA form, the CDR3 reads TGTGCCAGCAGTTTGGACTCCCGGGGTACCAATGAGCAGTTCTTC.

V and J are TRBV19 and TRBJ2-1; 7 bases agree with TRBD1. V shed 1 base, J shed 2 bases, and the junction held 2 bases outside the gene matches. The germline gives CDR1 LNHDA, CDR2 SQIVND (reference sequence). This CDR3 is built from 15 residues. The CDR3 bases are TGTGCCAGTAGTATAGGACAGGGCCCCTACAATGAGCAGTTCTTC. Amino acid sequence: CASSIGQGPYNEQFF.

The V gene is TRBV7-2, the J gene TRBJ1-1; 9 positions agree with TRBD1. Germline V lookup: CDR1 SGHTA, CDR2 FQGNSA. The CDR3 totals 15 residues. J lost 3 bases, V lost 6 bases, and 8 bases had no gene match. For the CDR3, the DNA is TGTGCCAGCAGGGAACAGGGGGCGAGTCACACTGAAGCTTTCTTT. Translated: CASREQGASHTEAFF. Supplemented by reference TRBV7-2 and TRBJ1-1, the full variable domain reads GAGVSQSPSNKVTEKGKDVELRCDPISGHTALYWYRQSLGQGLEFLIYFQGNSAPDKSGLPSDRFSAERTGGSVSTLTIQRTQQEDSAVYLCASREQGASHTEAFFGQGTRLTVV.

The chain employs TRBV7-6 and TRBJ2-7; D is unclear. CDR1 and CDR2 from the germline V gene are SGHVS and FNYEAQ. The CDR3 has 15 amino acids. V lost 6 bases, J lost 3 bases, and 18 bases lay in between. The CDR3 DNA reads TGTGCCAGCAGTCCCTTTGGCGACGGCAGCTACGAGCAGTACTTC. This translates into CASSPFGDGSYEQYF.

V and J are TRBV7-9 and TRBJ1-3; tentatively, D is TRBD1 (5 bases). Germline values: CDR1 SEHNR, CDR2 FQNEAQ (reference sequence). Trimming removed 0 bases from V and 0 bases from J, with 9 bases in between. The CDR3 sequence is 16 residues long. The CDR3 DNA reads TGTGCCAGCAGCTTAGCACAGGCGAGCTCTGGAAACACCATATATTTT. It is translated as CASSLAQASSGNTIYF.